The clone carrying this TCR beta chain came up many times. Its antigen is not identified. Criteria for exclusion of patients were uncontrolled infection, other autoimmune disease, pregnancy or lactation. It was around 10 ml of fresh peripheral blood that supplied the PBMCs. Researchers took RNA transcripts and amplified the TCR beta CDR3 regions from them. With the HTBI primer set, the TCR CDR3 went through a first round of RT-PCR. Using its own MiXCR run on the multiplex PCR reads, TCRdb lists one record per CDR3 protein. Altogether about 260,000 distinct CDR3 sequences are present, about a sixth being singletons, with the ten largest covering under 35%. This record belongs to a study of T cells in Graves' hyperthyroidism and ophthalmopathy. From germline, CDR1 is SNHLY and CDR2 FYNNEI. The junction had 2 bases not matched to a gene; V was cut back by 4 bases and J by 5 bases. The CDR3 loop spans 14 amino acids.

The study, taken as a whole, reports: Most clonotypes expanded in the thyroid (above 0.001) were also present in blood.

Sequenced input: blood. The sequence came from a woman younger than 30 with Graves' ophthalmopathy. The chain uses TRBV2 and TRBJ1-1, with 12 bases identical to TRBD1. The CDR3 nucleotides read TGTGCCAGCAGTGGGGACAGGGGGCGAACTGAAGCTTTCTTT. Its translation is CASSGDRGRTEAFF.